The present entry profiles one TCR beta chain with its context. The CDR3 contains 19 residues. Losses at the gene ends were 4 bases for V and 2 bases for J; bases not matched to a gene: 19. Germline V gene lookup returns CDR1 SEHNR and CDR2 FQNEAQ (reference sequence). Amplified TCR beta CDR3 regions were obtained using RNA transcripts as template. The workflow started with a first-round RT-PCR run with HTBI primers and then moved on to a second-round multiplex PCR. TCRdb reprocessed the multiplex PCR reads with MiXCR, giving one entry per CDR3 protein. The table shows 740,000 or so distinct CDR3 sequences, with about 44% occurring only once. The data were obtained in a study of Graves' ophthalmopathy and Graves' hyperthyroidism.

The genes are TRBV7-9 and TRBJ2-5; 7 bases agree with TRBD1. The source of this sequence is an adult man with Graves' ophthalmopathy. The specimen sequenced was peripheral blood. The CDR3 is CASSSLRDPRPGQQETQYF. Here the CDR3 DNA reads TGTGCCAGCAGCTCCCTTCGCGATCCAAGACCGGGACAGCAAGAGACCCAGTACTTC.